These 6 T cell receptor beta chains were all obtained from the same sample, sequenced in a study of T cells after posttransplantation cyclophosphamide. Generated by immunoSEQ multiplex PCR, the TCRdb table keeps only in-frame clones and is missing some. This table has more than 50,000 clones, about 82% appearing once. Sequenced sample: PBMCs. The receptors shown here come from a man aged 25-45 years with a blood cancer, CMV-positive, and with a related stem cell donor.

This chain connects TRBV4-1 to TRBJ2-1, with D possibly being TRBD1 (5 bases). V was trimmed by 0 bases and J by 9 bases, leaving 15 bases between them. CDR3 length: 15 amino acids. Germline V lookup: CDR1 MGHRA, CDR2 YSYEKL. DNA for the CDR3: TGCGCCAGCAGCCAAGAGGAACAGGTCCAACTTGAGCAGTTCTTC. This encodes CASSQEEQVQLEQFF.

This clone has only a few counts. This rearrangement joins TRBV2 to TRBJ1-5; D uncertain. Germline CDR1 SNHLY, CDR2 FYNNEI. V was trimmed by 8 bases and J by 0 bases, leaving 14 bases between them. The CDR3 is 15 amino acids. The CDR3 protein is CASQAAFGSNQPQHF. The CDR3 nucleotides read TGTGCCAGCCAAGCGGCCTTTGGTAGCAATCAGCCCCAGCATTTT.

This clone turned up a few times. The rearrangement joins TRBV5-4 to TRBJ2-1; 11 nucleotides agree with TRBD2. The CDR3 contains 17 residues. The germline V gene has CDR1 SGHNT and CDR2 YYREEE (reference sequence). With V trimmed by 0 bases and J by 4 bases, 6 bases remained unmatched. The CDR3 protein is CASSLDGLAGGYNEQFF. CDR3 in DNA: TGTGCCAGCAGCTTGGATGGTCTAGCGGGAGGATACAATGAGCAGTTCTTC.

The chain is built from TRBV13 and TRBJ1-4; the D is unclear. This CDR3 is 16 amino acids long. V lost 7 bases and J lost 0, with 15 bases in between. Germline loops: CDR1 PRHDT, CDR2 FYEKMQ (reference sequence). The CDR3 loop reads CASKKMKLATNEKLFF. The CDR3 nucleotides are TGTGCCAGCAAGAAGATGAAACTAGCAACTAATGAAAAACTGTTTTTT.

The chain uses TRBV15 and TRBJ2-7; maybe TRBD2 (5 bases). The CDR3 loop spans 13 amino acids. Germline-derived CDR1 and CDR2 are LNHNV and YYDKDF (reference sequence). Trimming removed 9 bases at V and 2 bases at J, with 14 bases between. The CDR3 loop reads CATQAAEPYEQYF. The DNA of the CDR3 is TGTGCCACTCAGGCAGCGGAGCCCTACGAGCAGTACTTC.

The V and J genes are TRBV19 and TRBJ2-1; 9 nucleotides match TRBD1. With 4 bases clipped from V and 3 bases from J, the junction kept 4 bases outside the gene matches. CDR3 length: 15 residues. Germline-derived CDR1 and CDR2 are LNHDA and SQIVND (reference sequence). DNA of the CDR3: TGTGCCAGTAGTAGACAGGGGGGTGTCTACAATGAGCAGTTCTTC. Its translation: CASSRQGGVYNEQFF.